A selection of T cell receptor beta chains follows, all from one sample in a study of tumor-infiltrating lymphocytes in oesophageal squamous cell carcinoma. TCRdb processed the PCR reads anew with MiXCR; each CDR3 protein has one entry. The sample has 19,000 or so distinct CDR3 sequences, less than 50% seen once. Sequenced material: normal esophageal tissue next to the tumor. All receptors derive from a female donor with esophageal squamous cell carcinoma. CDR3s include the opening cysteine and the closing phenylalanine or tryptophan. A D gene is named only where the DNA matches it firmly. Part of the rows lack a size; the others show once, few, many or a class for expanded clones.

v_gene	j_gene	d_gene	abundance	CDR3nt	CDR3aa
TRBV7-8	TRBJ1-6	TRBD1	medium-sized	TGTGCCACTCACCGGGACAGGCTGCATAATTCACCCCTCCACTTT	CATHRDRLHNSPLHF
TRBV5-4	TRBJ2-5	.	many	TGTGCCAGCAGCCGCAGAATCGGACAAGAGACCCAGTACTTC	CASSRRIGQETQYF
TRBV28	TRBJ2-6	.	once	TGTGCCAGCAGGCCAACCAGGACAGACTTTTCTTCTGGGGCCAACGTCCTGACTTTC	CASRPTRTDFSSGANVLTF
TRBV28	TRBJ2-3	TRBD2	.	TGTGCCAGCAGTTTATCCAGACTAGCGGGAGGGATAGATACGCAGTATTTT	CASSLSRLAGGIDTQYF
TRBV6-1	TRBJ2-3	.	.	TGTGCCAGCACTAGTCGGACAGATACGCAGTATTTT	CASTSRTDTQYF
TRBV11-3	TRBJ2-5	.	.	TGTGCCAGCAGCTTAGACCCAACCACAGGGCCTCAGTACTTC	CASSLDPTTGPQYF
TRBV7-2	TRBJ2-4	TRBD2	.	TGTGCCAGCAGCCCTAGCGGGGGTTCCTACAATGAGCAGTACTTC	CASSPSGGSYNEQYF
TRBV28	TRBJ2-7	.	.	TGTGCCAGCAGGGATACCGGGGCCTACGAGCAGTACTTC	CASRDTGAYEQYF
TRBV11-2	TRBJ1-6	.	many	TGTGCCAGCAGCTTAGAACGGTCTTACAATTCACCCCTCCACTTT	CASSLERSYNSPLHF
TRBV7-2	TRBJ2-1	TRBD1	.	TGTGCCAGCAGCCGGGACAGCCTCTCCTACGAGCAGTTCTTC	CASSRDSLSYEQFF
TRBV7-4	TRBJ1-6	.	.	TGTGCCAGCAGCTTCGGACAAGGACCCCTCCACTTT	CASSFGQGPLHF
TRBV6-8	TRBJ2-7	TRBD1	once	TGTGCCAGCACCCTCAGGGGGTCGAAATACGAGCAGTACTTC	CASTLRGSKYEQYF
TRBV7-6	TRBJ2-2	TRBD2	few	TGTGCCAGCAGCTCCGGGACTAGCGGGAAGGTGGAGCTGTTTTTT	CASSSGTSGKVELFF
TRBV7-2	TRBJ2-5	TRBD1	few	TGTGCCAGCAGCCGACAGGGGGCCAGTAATTCACCCCTCCACTTC	CASSRQGASNSPLHF